The next 21 T cell receptor beta chains were all read from a single sample in a study of metastatic and nonmetastatic thyroid tumors. Among the patients, none had received any treatment before thyroid surgery. TCRdb ran MiXCR on the PCR reads. Of 14,000 or so clones in the sample, 23% were seen once. Source material: blood. The origin of the receptors is a female donor with papillary thyroid cancer or a benign thyroid nodule (not recorded which). Some clones in this sample may be carry-over from other donors' samples.

This clone was counted only a few times. One junction end disagrees with the germline gene, perhaps due to a read error. This chain uses TRBV6-6 with TRBJ2-5; TRBD2 aligns across 7 bases. Germline V gene sequence: CDR1 MNHNY, CDR2 SVGAGI (reference sequence). The CDR3 length is 15 residues. The CDR3 reads CATSYASGRMGTQYF. CDR3 DNA: TGTGCCACCAGTTATGCTAGCGGTAGGATGGGGACCCAGTACTTC.

This clone is judged medium-sized. The chain combines TRBV28 with TRBJ1-5, with a possible D match to TRBD1 (6 bases). Trimming pared 5 bases from V and 3 bases from J, leaving 11 bases between. CDR1 and CDR2 from the germline V gene are MDHEN and SYDVKM. The CDR3 is 14 residues long. The CDR3 region has the DNA TGTGCCAGCAGTGGCAACAGGGACAATCAGCCCCAGCATTTT. This translates into CASSGNRDNQPQHF.

This clone was observed many times. The chain combines TRBV5-1 with TRBJ2-5, with 15 positions matching TRBD2. The CDR3 spans 16 residues. With 2 bases clipped from V and 5 bases from J, the junction kept 4 bases outside the gene matches. Germline lookup yields CDR1 SGHRS and CDR2 YFSETQ. This CDR3 reads CASSFGTSGGMETQYF. CDR3 nucleotides: TGCGCCAGCAGCTTTGGGACTAGCGGGGGGATGGAGACCCAGTACTTC.

Only one count was recorded for this clone. The chain combines TRBV7-2 with TRBJ2-1; 10 nucleotides line up with TRBD1. CDR3 length: 16 amino acids. Germline V gives CDR1 SGHTA, CDR2 FQGNSA. Trimming took 0 bases from V and 2 from J; bases not matched to a gene: 1. The CDR3 DNA follows: TGTGCCAGCAGCTTAGCGGGGACAGGGGCCTACAATGAGCAGTTCTTC. Encoded protein: CASSLAGTGAYNEQFF.

This clone is medium-sized by share. The CDR3 nucleotides are TGTGCCAGCAGCTTCGGAGATACTAACTATGGCTACACCTTC. Residues: CASSFGDTNYGYTF. The chain is built from TRBV5-8 and TRBJ1-2; D not resolved. Germline values: CDR1 SGHTS, CDR2 YDEGEE. This CDR3 has 14 amino acids. V shed 2 bases and J shed 0 bases, with 8 bases lying between them.

This clone is termed medium-sized. This sequence joins TRBV7-9 and TRBJ2-7; weak D call: TRBD2 (6 bases). The CDR3 loop spans 14 amino acids. Germline V gene data show CDR1 as SEHNR and CDR2 as FQNEAQ (reference sequence). The V end lost 1 base, the J end lost 7 bases, and 14 bases lay between the germline ends. This CDR3 is CASSLDLRAGEQYF. The CDR3 DNA is TGTGCCAGCAGCTTAGATTTGCGGGCGGGAGAGCAGTACTTC.

This clone has at least ten counts. This chain uses TRBV7-2 with TRBJ2-7; TRBD2 matches 8 bases. The CDR3 consists of 17 residues. Germline V CDR1 and CDR2: SGHTA, FQGNSA. J gave up 5 bases and V 4 bases, and 16 bases lay outside the gene matches. CDR3 residues: CASSSGGGGTTLNEQYF. CDR3 nucleotide sequence: TGTGCCAGCAGCTCGGGAGGGGGGGGGACTACCCTAAACGAGCAGTACTTC.

This clone rates as medium-sized. The genes are TRBV28 and TRBJ1-5, with 11 bases lining up with TRBD1. The ends lost 4 bases at V and 6 bases at J; junction bases unmatched: 5. CDR1 is MDHEN, CDR2 SYDVKM, per germline. This CDR3 comprises 15 residues. The CDR3 DNA sequence: TGTGCCAGCAGTTCAACGGGACAGGGGGGTCAGCCCCAGCATTTT. Protein sequence: CASSSTGQGGQPQHF.

This clone was recorded at least ten times. The junction shows a germline mismatch at one end, possibly a read error. The rearrangement uses TRBV9 and TRBJ2-1; TRBD1 aligns across 7 bases. The CDR3 loop spans 17 amino acids. Germline lookup yields CDR1 SGDLS and CDR2 YYNGEE. In DNA, the CDR3 is TGTGCCAGCAGCGTAGGTCCCTCCCCTACAGGGGCCAATCAGCAGTTCTTC. It encodes CASSVGPSPTGANQQFF.

This clone was seen repeatedly, ten times or more. V and J are TRBV2 and TRBJ2-4, with a weak D call TRBD2 (7 bases). CDR1 is SNHLY and CDR2 is FYNNEI in the germline V gene. The CDR3 has 16 residues. V gave up 6 bases and J gave up 1 base, with 16 bases separating them. As DNA, the CDR3 is TGTGCCAGCAGAGGTGGGGGGGCTTTTGCCAAAAACATTCAGTACTTC. Protein sequence: CASRGGGAFAKNIQYF. The whole variable domain, filled in from reference TRBV2 and TRBJ2-4, reads EPEVTQTPSHQVTQMGQEVILRCVPISNHLYFYWYRQILGQKVEFLVSFYNNEISEKSEIFDDQFSVERPDGSNFTLKIRSTKLEDSAMYFCASRGGGAFAKNIQYFGAGTRLSVL.

This clone is deemed medium-sized. The chain combines TRBV6-1 with TRBJ2-7; D may be TRBD1 (6 bases). The V gene lost 7 bases and the J gene lost 0 bases, with 19 bases spanning the gap. The germline gives CDR1 MNHNS, CDR2 SASEGT. The CDR3 length is 16 residues. CDR3 nucleotides: TGTGCCAGCACCAAGGGCCAGGGGATATACTCCTACGAGCAGTACTTC. This sequence encodes CASTKGQGIYSYEQYF.

This clone was seen more than once but under ten times. A much larger clone lies a single base off, so this may be a read error. The rearrangement joins TRBV7-7 to TRBJ2-5; tentative D call: TRBD1 (6 bases). Germline V gene data show CDR1 as SSHAT and CDR2 as FNYEAQ (reference sequence). The CDR3 extends over 13 amino acids. Here the CDR3 DNA reads TGTGCTAGCAGCTTAACCAGGGGAGAGACCCAGTACTTC. Translated: CASSLTRGETQYF.

This clone occurred many times. The chain couples TRBV9 to TRBJ1-3; TRBD1 might be the D (6 bases). CDR1 and CDR2 (germline): SGDLS, YYNGEE. Trimming removed 4 bases from V and 1 base from J, with 12 bases in between. There are 15 residues in the CDR3. CDR3 DNA sequence: TGTGCCAGCAGCCTATCCCAGGGGTCTGGAAACACCATATATTTT. It yields the protein CASSLSQGSGNTIYF.

This clone has a count of ten or more. V is TRBV20-1 and J is TRBJ2-1; 7 positions match TRBD1. The V gene's germline CDR1 is DFQATT and CDR2 SNEGSKA (reference sequence). V shed 8 bases, J shed 7 bases, and the junction held 11 bases outside the gene matches. The CDR3 length is 13 residues. The CDR3 here is CSIPGQRTNEQFF. In nucleotides, the CDR3 is TGCAGTATACCGGGACAGCGTACGAATGAGCAGTTCTTC.

By proportion, this clone is medium-sized. The chain is built from TRBV28 and TRBJ1-1; D is unclear. Germline CDR1 and CDR2: MDHEN and SYDVKM. V lost 4 bases to trimming and J lost 1 base, with 7 bases between them. The CDR3 totals 13 residues. The DNA of the CDR3 is TGTGCCAGCAGTTCAGCCCCGAACACTGAAGCTTTCTTT. Translated, it gives CASSSAPNTEAFF.

Note on this clone: The junction shows a germline mismatch at one end, possibly a read error. The chain is built from TRBV11-2 and TRBJ2-1; 7 bases line up with TRBD1. Germline V gene sequence: CDR1 SGHAT, CDR2 FQNNGV. The CDR3 covers 12 residues. CDR3 nucleotides: TGTGCCAGCAGCTTAGCCGGCAGGGGGATGGTCTTC. This encodes CASSLAGRGMVF.

This clone counts as medium-sized. The gene calls are TRBV6-4 and TRBJ1-1, with 7 bases aligning to TRBD1. The CDR3 is 13 amino acids. After removal of 3 bases from V and 4 bases from J, the junction contained 2 bases not matched to a gene. Germline CDR1 MRHNA, CDR2 SNTAGT. DNA of the CDR3: TGTGCCAGCAGTGAGACAGGGTTCACTGAAGCTTTCTTT. This codes for CASSETGFTEAFF.

The CDR3 sequence is CSAHATSGRADNEQYF. The DNA for the CDR3 is TGCAGTGCCCATGCCACTAGCGGGAGGGCCGACAACGAGCAGTACTTC. J is TRBJ2-7 and V is TRBV20-1; 13 bases match TRBD2. Germline V gives CDR1 DFQATT, CDR2 SNEGSKA (reference sequence). This CDR3 is built from 16 residues. Unmatched junction bases numbered 13, after V lost 6 bases and J lost 5 bases.

This clone occurred many times. The chain carries TRBV30 and TRBJ1-6; D remains ambiguous. Germline-derived CDR1 and CDR2 are GTSNPN and SVGIG (reference sequence). V lost 4 bases and J lost 7, with 14 bases in between. The CDR3 loop spans 14 amino acids. As DNA, the CDR3 is TGTGCCTGGAAGGCCGCGACGAGGAATTCACCCCTCCACTTT. Translated, it gives CAWKAATRNSPLHF.

As concerns this clone: One end of the junction is discordant with germline, which a read error may explain. The chain is built from TRBV15 and TRBJ2-1; 8 bases match TRBD2. The CDR3 covers 16 residues. Germline-derived CDR1 and CDR2 are LNHNV and YYDKDF (reference sequence). The CDR3 sequence is CVTSRGSGGWGNEQFF. The CDR3, as DNA: TGTGTCACCAGCAGAGGAAGCGGGGGTTGGGGCAATGAGCAGTTCTTC.

The chain couples TRBV11-2 to TRBJ2-1; D remains unclear. Trimming took 2 bases from V and 8 from J, leaving 10 bases between them. Germline CDR1 reads SGHAT; CDR2 reads FQNNGV. The CDR3 totals 13 residues. The CDR3 reads CASSLISQDEQFF. The CDR3 nucleotides are TGTGCCAGCAGCTTAATTAGTCAGGATGAGCAGTTCTTC.